The present T cell receptor beta chain was sequenced within a study of tumor-infiltrating lymphocytes in oesophageal squamous cell carcinoma. The table lists this clonotype with many counts. Trimming took 6 bases from V and 0 from J; bases not matched to a gene: 2. CDR3 size: 15 residues. Germline V CDR1 and CDR2: MNHNS, SASEGT. Each CDR3 protein is one row after TCRdb ran MiXCR on the PCR reads. The sample yields 20,000 or so distinct CDR3 sequences, approximately 34% seen once. Sequencing was done on a sample of esophageal tumor tissue. This receptor was identified in a female donor with esophageal squamous cell carcinoma. The rearrangement joins TRBV6-1 to TRBJ2-6; 7 bases match TRBD1. CDR3 sequence (DNA): TGTGCCAGCAGACGACAGGGCTCTGGGGCCAACGTCCTGACTTTC. The encoded protein is CASRRQGSGANVLTF.